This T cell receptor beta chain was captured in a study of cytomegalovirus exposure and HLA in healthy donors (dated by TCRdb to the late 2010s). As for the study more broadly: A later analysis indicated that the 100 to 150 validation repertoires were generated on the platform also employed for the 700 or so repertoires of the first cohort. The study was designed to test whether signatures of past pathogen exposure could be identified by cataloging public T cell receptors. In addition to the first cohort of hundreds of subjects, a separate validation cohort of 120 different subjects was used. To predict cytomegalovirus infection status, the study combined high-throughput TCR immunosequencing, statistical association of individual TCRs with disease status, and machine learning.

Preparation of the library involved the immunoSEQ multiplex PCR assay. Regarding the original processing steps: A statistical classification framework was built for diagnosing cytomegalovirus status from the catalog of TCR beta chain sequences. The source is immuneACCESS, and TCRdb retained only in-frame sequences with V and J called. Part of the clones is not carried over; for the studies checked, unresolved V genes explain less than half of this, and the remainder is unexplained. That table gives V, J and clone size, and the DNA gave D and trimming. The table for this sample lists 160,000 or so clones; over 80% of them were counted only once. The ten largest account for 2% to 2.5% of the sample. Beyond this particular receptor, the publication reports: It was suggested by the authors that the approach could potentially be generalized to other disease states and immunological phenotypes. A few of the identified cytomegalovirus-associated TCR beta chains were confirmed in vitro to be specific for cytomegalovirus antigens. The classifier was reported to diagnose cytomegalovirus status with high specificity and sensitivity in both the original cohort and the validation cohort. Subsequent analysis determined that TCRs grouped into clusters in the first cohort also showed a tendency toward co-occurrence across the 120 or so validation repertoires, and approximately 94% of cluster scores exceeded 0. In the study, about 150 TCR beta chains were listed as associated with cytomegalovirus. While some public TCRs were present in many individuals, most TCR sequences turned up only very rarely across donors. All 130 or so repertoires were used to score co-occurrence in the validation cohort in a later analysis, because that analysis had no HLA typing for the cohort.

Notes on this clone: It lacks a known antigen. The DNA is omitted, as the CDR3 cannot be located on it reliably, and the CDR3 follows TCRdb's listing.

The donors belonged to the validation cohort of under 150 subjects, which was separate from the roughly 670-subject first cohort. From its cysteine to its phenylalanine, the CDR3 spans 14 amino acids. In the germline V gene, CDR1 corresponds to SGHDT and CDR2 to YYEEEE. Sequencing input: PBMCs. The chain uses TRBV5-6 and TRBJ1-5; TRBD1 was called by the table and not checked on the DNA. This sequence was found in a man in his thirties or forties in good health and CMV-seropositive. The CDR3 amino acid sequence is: CASSFGPGGKPQHF.